A single sample is the source of the 17 T cell receptor beta chains below, sequenced in a study of blood T cell repertoires in COVID-19. Sequencing was performed with immunoSEQ multiplex PCR; in TCRdb, only in-frame clones are kept and a portion is missing. The table shows about 40,000 clones, with 80% to 90% occurring only once. The sequencing input was peripheral blood. These receptors originate from a human donor in a cohort sampled during active COVID-19.

The J gene is TRBJ2-5, the V gene TRBV5-1; the D gene is possibly TRBD1 (5 bases). There are 13 residues in the CDR3. V dropped 1 base and J dropped 7 bases, with 11 bases sitting between them. In germline, CDR1 is SGHRS, CDR2 YFSETQ. In DNA, the CDR3 is TGCGCCAGCAGCTTGTGGCAGGGTAGGACCCAGTACTTC. Its translation is CASSLWQGRTQYF.

This sequence joins TRBV18 and TRBJ1-5; no definite D call. This CDR3 has 12 amino acids. V lost 4 bases and J lost 5, with 6 bases in between. The germline CDR1 and CDR2 sequences are KGHSH and LQKENI. The CDR3 loop reads CASSQPHQPQHF. The DNA for the CDR3 is TGTGCCAGCTCACAGCCCCATCAGCCCCAGCATTTT.

The V and J genes are TRBV19 and TRBJ2-3; 8 bases align to TRBD2. The CDR3 runs 16 residues. Unmatched junction bases numbered 11, after V lost 7 bases and J lost 2 bases. The germline gives CDR1 LNHDA, CDR2 SQIVND (reference sequence). CDR3 nucleotides: TGTGCCAGTAAAGTAGTGGGGACTAGAACCACAGATACGCAGTATTTT. Its translation: CASKVVGTRTTDTQYF.

The chain's CDR3 is CASSEGRNTGELFF. In nucleotides, the CDR3 is TGTGCCAGCAGTGAAGGGAGGAACACCGGGGAGCTGTTTTTT. The chain couples TRBV6-1 to TRBJ2-2; D call uncertain. V lost 1 base, J lost 1 base, and 4 bases lay in between. The CDR3 loop spans 14 amino acids. The germline CDR1 and CDR2 sequences are MNHNS and SASEGT.

The chain is built from TRBV5-1 and TRBJ2-3; TRBD2 aligns across 11 bases. The CDR3 totals 18 residues. Looked up from germline, CDR1 is SGHRS and CDR2 is YFSETQ. Trimming at V came to 0 bases and at J to 2 bases, leaving 8 bases not matched to a gene. CDR3 nucleotide sequence: TGCGCCAGCAGCTTGGGGCTAGCGGGGGGTAAGGCCACAGATACGCAGTATTTT. This codes for CASSLGLAGGKATDTQYF.

The sample holds a few counts of this clone. The chain employs TRBV5-1 and TRBJ2-3, with 8 bases matching TRBD2. CDR3 length: 15 amino acids. Germline V CDR1 and CDR2: SGHRS, YFSETQ. V was pared by 0 bases and J by 6 bases, with 6 bases of the junction left unmatched. The CDR3 loop reads CASSLDGGAFDTQYF. In DNA form, the CDR3 reads TGCGCCAGCAGCTTGGACGGGGGGGCGTTTGATACGCAGTATTTT.

About this clone: This specimen includes other DNA sequences encoding the same CDR3. The CDR3 loop is CASSLAGTRKETQYF. The CDR3 DNA sequence: TGTGCCAGCAGCTTAGCCGGGACTAGGAAAGAGACCCAGTACTTC. The chain recombines TRBV7-9 with TRBJ2-5; 8 nucleotides match TRBD2. The J segment lost 3 bases and the V segment lost 0 bases, leaving 3 bases of the junction unmatched. The CDR3 contains 15 residues. The germline V gene encodes CDR1 SEHNR and CDR2 FQNEAQ (reference sequence).

The chain joins TRBV10-1 to TRBJ2-4, with a weak D call TRBD2 (7 bases). The germline gives CDR1 WNHNN, CDR2 SYGVQD (reference sequence). V lost 3 bases, J lost 3 bases, and 15 bases lay in between. The CDR3 loop spans 16 amino acids. The CDR3 sequence: CASSDRGAVDKNIQYF. The CDR3 DNA sequence: TGCGCCAGCAGTGACCGGGGGGCAGTTGACAAAAACATTCAGTACTTC.

This rearrangement joins TRBV7-6 to TRBJ2-2; a possible D gene is TRBD2 (5 bases). The length of the CDR3 is 17 residues. Germline CDR1 SGHVS, CDR2 FNYEAQ. Trimming cost V 1 base and J 1 base, with 13 bases left between them. CDR3 protein: CASSLGGGPRNTGELFF. For the CDR3, the DNA is TGTGCCAGCAGCTTAGGCGGAGGCCCCCGGAACACCGGGGAGCTGTTTTTT.

The chain uses TRBV2 and TRBJ2-1, with 8 bases identical to TRBD2. The germline V gene has CDR1 SNHLY and CDR2 FYNNEI. V trimming: 8 bases; J trimming: 6 bases; junction bases outside the gene matches: 6. There are 13 residues in the CDR3. The CDR3: CASFGTRGNEQFF. The CDR3 DNA reads as TGTGCCAGCTTTGGGACTAGAGGCAATGAGCAGTTCTTC.

The chain links TRBV11-2 to TRBJ1-2, with 9 bases matching TRBD1. Unmatched junction bases numbered 6, after V lost 7 bases and J lost 6 bases. Germline lookup yields CDR1 SGHAT and CDR2 FQNNGV. CDR3 length equals 13 residues. In DNA form, the CDR3 reads TGTGCCAGCATACGGACAGGGGCGAATGGCTACACCTTC. This translates into CASIRTGANGYTF.

The V gene is TRBV10-3, the J gene TRBJ2-2; 9 nucleotides align to TRBD1. The CDR3 sequence is 15 residues long. Germline CDR1 reads ENHRY; CDR2 reads SYGVKD. V shed 4 bases, J shed 5 bases, and the junction held 5 bases outside the gene matches. CDR3 DNA: TGTGCCATCAGTGGTACCGGGACAGGGACCGGGGAGCTGTTTTTT. As protein: CAISGTGTGTGELFF.

V gene TRBV6-6 combines with J gene TRBJ2-1, with D possibly TRBD1 on 6 matching bases. The ends were cut back, 6 bases at V and 5 bases at J, with 14 bases in the middle. CDR1 is MNHNY and CDR2 is SVGAGI in the germline V gene (reference sequence). The CDR3 sequence is 14 residues long. The CDR3 DNA reads as TGTGCCAGCAGAACGGACAGCGGCGACAATGAGCAGTTCTTC. Encoded protein: CASRTDSGDNEQFF.

V gene TRBV2 combines with J gene TRBJ2-5; D possibly corresponds to TRBD1 (6 bases). The V end was cut by 10 bases, the J end by 4 bases, with 16 bases between. The germline V gene encodes CDR1 SNHLY and CDR2 FYNNEI. The CDR3 has 13 residues. This CDR3 is CATKGGASETQYF. The CDR3 coding sequence is TGTGCCACAAAAGGGGGAGCATCAGAGACCCAGTACTTC.

This clone was seen only once. This chain links TRBV12-3 or TRBV12-4 with TRBJ1-6, with D unclear. This CDR3 has 13 amino acids. The V end was cut by 7 bases, the J end by 6 bases, with 10 bases between. CDR3 loop: CASTPFGNSPLHF. The DNA for the CDR3 is TGTGCCAGCACCCCCTTCGGTAATTCACCCCTCCACTTT.

The chain uses TRBV11-3 and TRBJ2-5; 7 bases map to TRBD2. CDR1 and CDR2 from the germline V gene are SGHNT and YENEEA. Losses at the gene ends were 4 bases for V and 1 base for J; bases not matched to a gene: 9. The CDR3 covers 16 residues. The CDR3 region is CASSSRGTGGQETQYF. The CDR3 region has the DNA TGTGCCAGCAGCTCAAGAGGGACGGGGGGCCAAGAGACCCAGTACTTC.

V is TRBV6-1 and J is TRBJ2-5, with TRBD2 matching 7 bases. This CDR3 comprises 15 residues. Germline V gives CDR1 MNHNS, CDR2 SASEGT. V shed 2 bases and J 2 bases; nucleotides not matched to a gene: 5. This chain's CDR3 is CASSEWGGDQETQYF. The CDR3 DNA reads as TGTGCCAGCAGTGAATGGGGGGGGGATCAAGAGACCCAGTACTTC.